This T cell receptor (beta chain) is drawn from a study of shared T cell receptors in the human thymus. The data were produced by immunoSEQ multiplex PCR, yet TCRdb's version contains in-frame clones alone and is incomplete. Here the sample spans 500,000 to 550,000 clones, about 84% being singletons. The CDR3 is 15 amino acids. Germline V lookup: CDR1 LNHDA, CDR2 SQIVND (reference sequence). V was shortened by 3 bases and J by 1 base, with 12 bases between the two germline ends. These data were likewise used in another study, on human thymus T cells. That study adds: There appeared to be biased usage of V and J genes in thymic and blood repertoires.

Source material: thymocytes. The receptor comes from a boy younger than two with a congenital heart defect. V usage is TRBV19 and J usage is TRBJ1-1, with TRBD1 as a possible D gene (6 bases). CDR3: CASSIPGDPNTEAFF. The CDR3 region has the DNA TGTGCCAGTAGTATTCCAGGGGATCCGAACACTGAAGCTTTCTTT.